This T cell receptor beta chain is from a study of T cells in Graves' hyperthyroidism and ophthalmopathy. General observations from the study: A model built on 13 V-J features separated ophthalmopathy from stable hyperthyroidism.

A note on this clonotype: Its antigen is unknown.

Germline CDR1 SEHNR, CDR2 FQNEAQ (reference sequence). The length of the CDR3 is 14 residues. V trimming: 5 bases; J trimming: 7 bases; junction bases outside the gene matches: 9. Regions amplified from RNA transcripts were the TCR beta CDR3 regions. A set of HTBI primers served as the primers for a first-round RT-PCR of the TCR CDR3. TCRdb passed the multiplex PCR reads through MiXCR, listing each CDR3 protein once. Of 45,000 to 50,000 distinct CDR3 sequences in the sample, 45% to 50% were seen once. Input material: peripheral blood or thyroid tissue (not recorded which). The chain employs TRBV7-9 and TRBJ2-5; 8 bases fit TRBD1. This clonotype originated in a woman between 50 and 59 years old with Graves' hyperthyroidism. CDR3 coding DNA: TGTGCCAGCAGCCCGCACAGGGGGGACGTGACCCAGTACTTC. It yields the protein CASSPHRGDVTQYF.